These 8 T cell receptor beta chains share one sample of origin, sequenced in a study of early T cells in non-severe SARS-CoV-2 infection. Each CDR3 protein is one row after TCRdb ran MiXCR on the 5' RACE reads. The sample holds tens of thousands of distinct CDR3 sequences, approximately 15% seen once. Sequencing input: whole blood. These receptor sequences come from an adult who was a healthcare worker with PCR-confirmed SARS-CoV-2 infection or an uninfected control (not recorded which).

The V and J genes are TRBV7-9 and TRBJ2-7; no definite D call. The CDR3 has 13 amino acids. Germline CDR1 reads SEHNR; CDR2 reads FQNEAQ (reference sequence). Trimming pared 5 bases from V and 4 bases from J, leaving 12 bases between. The CDR3 loop is CASSLKDGYEQYF. The CDR3 DNA reads as TGTGCCAGCAGCCTGAAGGACGGATACGAGCAGTACTTC.

This chain uses TRBV20-1 with TRBJ2-7; no clear D. CDR1 and CDR2 (germline): DFQATT, SNEGSKA (reference sequence). CDR3 length: 15 amino acids. Trimming pared 0 bases from V and 2 bases from J, leaving 14 bases between. CDR3 loop: CSARDSSVPPYEQYF. Written as DNA, the CDR3 is TGCAGTGCTAGAGATAGCAGCGTGCCGCCCTACGAGCAGTACTTC.

The chain combines TRBV7-3 with TRBJ2-3; tentative D call: TRBD2 (5 bases). This CDR3 region has 15 residues. Germline V lookup: CDR1 SGHTA, CDR2 FQGTGA. V lost 5 bases to trimming and J lost 0 bases, with 12 bases between them. The CDR3, as DNA: TGTGCCAGCAGCCCCCAAGCGGCTAGCACAGATACGCAGTATTTT. Amino acids: CASSPQAASTDTQYF. Full variable domain (missing parts from reference TRBV7-3 and TRBJ2-3): GAGVSQTPSNKVTEKGKYVELRCDPISGHTALYWYRQSLGQGPEFLIYFQGTGAADDSGLPNDRFFAVRPEGSVSTLKIQRTERGDSAVYLCASSPQAASTDTQYFGPGTRLTVL.

This chain connects TRBV12-3 or TRBV12-4 to TRBJ2-3, with D tentatively TRBD1 (6 bases). CDR3 length equals 15 residues. Trimming cost V 3 bases and J 0 bases, with 10 bases left between them. Here the CDR3 reads CASSFRQVSTDTQYF. In nucleotides, the CDR3 is TGTGCCAGCAGTTTCAGACAGGTTAGCACAGATACGCAGTATTTT.

The rearrangement uses TRBV7-2 and TRBJ1-2; no clear D gene. Germline V lookup: CDR1 SGHTA, CDR2 FQGNSA. This CDR3 comprises 16 residues. V was shortened by 1 base and J by 5 bases, with 17 bases between the two germline ends. The CDR3 spells CASSLVRGEGPYGYTF. CDR3 bases: TGTGCCAGCAGCTTAGTAAGAGGCGAGGGTCCTTATGGCTACACCTTC.

This chain connects TRBV7-9 to TRBJ2-7; D might be TRBD1 (6 bases). The CDR3 loop spans 14 amino acids. Trimming removed 0 bases from V and 2 bases from J, with 8 bases in between. Per the germline V gene, CDR1 is SEHNR and CDR2 is FQNEAQ (reference sequence). CDR3 in DNA: TGTGCCAGCAGCTTAGCGGGGGCAGCCTACGAGCAGTACTTC. Its protein product is CASSLAGAAYEQYF.

This clonotype was seen a handful of times. The J gene is TRBJ1-2, the V gene TRBV30; the match to TRBD1 covers 8 bases. There are 13 residues in the CDR3. The J segment lost 7 bases and the V segment lost 0 bases, leaving 4 bases of the junction unmatched. Germline lookup yields CDR1 GTSNPN and CDR2 SVGIG (reference sequence). The CDR3 here is CAWSVRQGIGYTF. The CDR3 DNA follows: TGTGCCTGGAGTGTACGACAGGGGATTGGCTACACCTTC.

V is TRBV29-1 and J is TRBJ1-2; possibly TRBD1 for D (6 bases). Germline loops: CDR1 SQVTM, CDR2 ANQGSEA. The ends were cut back, 0 bases at V and 4 bases at J, with 9 bases in the middle. The CDR3 runs 13 residues. The CDR3 here is CSVEDRGGYGYTF. The CDR3, as DNA: TGCAGCGTTGAAGACAGGGGAGGCTATGGCTACACCTTC.